The clone carrying this TCR beta chain has ten or more counts. Its antigen is undetermined. This entry belongs to a study of quantifying T cell responses using KT2 cells. Overall study context: Reverse transcription used primers in the TCR alpha and beta constant regions. Estimated efficiency of the T4 ligation step was above 8.5% under optimum conditions. A predetermined fluorescence threshold ended the second PCR, run as a qPCR.

An oligo carrying a UMI was ligated to the cDNA 3' end. An equimolar mix of RC1.1 and RC1.2 primed the beta chain across TRBC1 and TRBC2. TCRdb reprocessed the UMI-ligation and nested PCR reads via MiXCR and lists one record per CDR3 protein. The table lists over 55,000 distinct CDR3 sequences, 9% to 15% of them singletons. V dropped 1 base and J dropped 9; count of bases not matched to a gene: 9. Germline V gene sequence: CDR1 SGHRS, CDR2 YFSETQ. This CDR3 is built from 14 residues. Study-wide findings and caveats: KT2 clone alpha and beta sequence counts scaled linearly with input KT2 cell number.

This chain connects TRBV5-1 to TRBJ1-1; TRBD1 matches 7 bases. This clonotype originated in a human donor. Sequencing was done on a sample of PBMCs spiked with cells of the T cell clone KT2. The CDR3 sequence: CASSLQIDRAKAFF. The DNA of the CDR3 is TGCGCCAGCAGCTTGCAAATTGACAGGGCTAAAGCTTTCTTT.